This entry lists 21 T cell receptor beta chains sequenced from one sample in a study of cytomegalovirus exposure and HLA in healthy donors. 13 Jbeta primers and 60 Vbeta primers were used for the PCR. TCRdb's table, derived via immunoSEQ multiplex PCR, lists solely in-frame clones and lacks some. The sample shows roughly 140,000 clones, roughly 68% of them seen only once. The sequencing input was PBMCs. All receptors come from a man in his sixties in good health and CMV-seronegative.

This chain uses TRBV5-4 with TRBJ2-1; maybe TRBD1 (6 bases). The CDR3 spans 15 residues. Germline loops: CDR1 SGHNT, CDR2 YYREEE (reference sequence). V lost 5 bases and J lost 6, with 18 bases in between. CDR3 residues: CASRLPGDRLNEQFF. In DNA, the CDR3 is TGTGCCAGCAGGTTGCCAGGGGATCGCCTCAATGAGCAGTTCTTC.

This clone came up a few times. This sequence joins TRBV25-1 and TRBJ2-5; 10 bases are shared with TRBD1. CDR3 length: 15 amino acids. Per germline, CDR1 MGHDK and CDR2 SYGVNS. Germline trimming cut 6 bases from V and 4 bases from J; bases unmatched to any gene: 8. The CDR3 coding sequence is TGTGCCAGCAGCGTTCTGACAGGGGGCGGAGAGACCCAGTACTTC. It codes for CASSVLTGGGETQYF.

CDR3 coding DNA: TGTGCCAGCTCTCGGGGGACAGAGAATTCACCCCTCCACTTT. It translates to CASSRGTENSPLHF. The rearrangement uses TRBV27 and TRBJ1-6; 7 nucleotides match TRBD1. This CDR3 region has 14 residues. Germline V gene sequence: CDR1 MNHEY, CDR2 SMNVEV (reference sequence). After removal of 8 bases from V and 7 bases from J, the junction contained 8 bases not matched to a gene.

The chain carries TRBV9 and TRBJ2-2, with 7 bases matching TRBD2. The CDR3 covers 14 residues. J lost 6 bases, V lost 0 bases, and 2 bases had no gene match. The germline gives CDR1 SGDLS, CDR2 YYNGEE. The CDR3 DNA sequence: TGTGCCAGCAGCGTAGGGCGGGAGTCCGGGGAGCTGTTTTTT. It is translated as CASSVGRESGELFF.

The rearrangement links TRBV28 to TRBJ1-1; the match to TRBD1 covers 8 bases. Per the germline V gene, CDR1 is MDHEN and CDR2 is SYDVKM. This CDR3 is 14 amino acids long. The J segment lost 11 bases and the V segment lost 6 bases, leaving 14 bases of the junction unmatched. CDR3 DNA sequence: TGTGCCAGCAGGTCGCCGGGACAGGTCATGGATGCTTTCTTT. Its translation: CASRSPGQVMDAFF.

The DNA for the CDR3 is TGTGCCAGCAGTCCTGCGGGACTAGTCGCAGATACGCAGTATTTT. Its translation: CASSPAGLVADTQYF. The rearrangement links TRBV28 to TRBJ2-3; TRBD2 agrees at 8 bases. Germline lookup yields CDR1 MDHEN and CDR2 SYDVKM. Germline trimming cut 5 bases from V and 4 bases from J; bases unmatched to any gene: 8. The CDR3 consists of 15 residues.

V gene TRBV28 combines with J gene TRBJ2-7, with 10 bases lining up with TRBD1. Trimming cost V 6 bases and J 2 bases; bases outside gene matches: 4. The CDR3 has 14 residues. Per the germline V gene, CDR1 is MDHEN and CDR2 is SYDVKM. The CDR3 here is CASRGQGIPYEQYF. The CDR3 DNA reads TGTGCCAGCAGGGGACAGGGGATTCCCTACGAGCAGTACTTC.

The J gene is TRBJ2-7, the V gene TRBV19; tentative D call: TRBD2 (6 bases). Germline CDR1 reads LNHDA; CDR2 reads SQIVND (reference sequence). The ends were cut back, 1 base at V and 3 bases at J, with 16 bases in the middle. The CDR3 is 16 residues long. CDR3 sequence (DNA): TGTGCCAGTAGTATAGCCTCGGCTAGCGAGAGCTACGAGCAGTACTTC. Amino acid sequence: CASSIASASESYEQYF.

This chain joins TRBV10-3 and TRBJ2-1; 7 nucleotides match TRBD2. The CDR3 consists of 11 residues. Germline V gene sequence: CDR1 ENHRY, CDR2 SYGVKD. Trimming removed 8 bases from V and 10 bases from J; junction bases left unmatched: 5. Here the CDR3 DNA reads TGTGCCATCGGGACTACGGGCGAGCAGTTCTTC. Encoded protein: CAIGTTGEQFF.

Only one count was recorded for this clone. This chain links TRBV6-5 with TRBJ1-5; D is ambiguous. With 7 bases removed from V and 0 bases from J, the gap between germline ends came to 13 bases. Germline CDR1 and CDR2: MNHEY and SVGAGI. This CDR3 has 15 amino acids. Here the CDR3 reads CASKRQLNSNQPQHF. In DNA form, the CDR3 reads TGTGCCAGCAAGAGGCAGTTGAATAGCAATCAGCCCCAGCATTTT.

The chain recombines TRBV27 with TRBJ2-2; 12 nucleotides agree with TRBD2. Germline V gene lookup returns CDR1 MNHEY and CDR2 SMNVEV (reference sequence). V was clipped by 2 bases and J by 3 bases; unmatched bases: 4. CDR3 length: 17 residues. Here the CDR3 DNA reads TGTGCCAGCAGTTTACCTAGCGGGAGGGCGGACACCGGGGAGCTGTTTTTT. Protein: CASSLPSGRADTGELFF.

CDR3 sequence: CASSSGRIAGEDEQFF. The CDR3 DNA is TGTGCCAGCAGCTCAGGGAGGATAGCGGGAGAGGATGAGCAGTTCTTC. The rearrangement joins TRBV11-2 to TRBJ2-1; 9 bases agree with TRBD2. Germline trimming cut 4 bases from V and 8 bases from J; bases unmatched to any gene: 12. The CDR3 extends over 16 amino acids. Germline V CDR1 and CDR2: SGHAT, FQNNGV.

V gene TRBV4-2 combines with J gene TRBJ2-1; TRBD2 matches at 7 bases. This CDR3 is 15 amino acids long. The V segment lost 1 base and the J segment 4 bases; nucleotides outside the gene matches: 4. Per the germline V gene, CDR1 is LGHNA and CDR2 is YNFKEQ. CDR3 nucleotides: TGTGCCAGCAGCCAAGTTAGTAGCGGGTACAATGAGCAGTTCTTC. Translated: CASSQVSSGYNEQFF.

The table lists this clone with a few counts. The gene calls are TRBV15 and TRBJ1-3; the match to TRBD1 covers 7 bases. The CDR3 sequence is 13 residues long. The trim removed 5 bases at V and 7 bases at J, leaving 5 bases unmatched. The germline CDR1 and CDR2 sequences are LNHNV and YYDKDF (reference sequence). The DNA for the CDR3 is TGTGCCACCAGCCGGGACAGTTCCAACACCATATATTTT. Its translation is CATSRDSSNTIYF.

The CDR3 DNA reads as TGTGCCAGCAGCTTACGGTTGGAGTTGGGCGGGGAGCTGTTTTTT. Translating gives CASSLRLELGGELFF. V is TRBV7-8 and J is TRBJ2-2; D gene unclear. In germline, CDR1 is SGHVS, CDR2 FQNEAQ. Deletions cut 2 bases from V and 7 bases from J, with 14 bases between. The CDR3 consists of 15 residues.

V usage is TRBV5-1 and J usage is TRBJ2-3; tentative D call: TRBD1 (5 bases). The CDR3 is 17 amino acids. V gave up 4 bases and J gave up 0 bases, with 18 bases separating them. Germline CDR1 SGHRS, CDR2 YFSETQ. This CDR3 reads CASSPLQGTASTDTQYF. The CDR3 DNA reads as TGCGCCAGCAGCCCACTGCAGGGCACCGCTAGCACAGATACGCAGTATTTT.

This chain connects TRBV19 to TRBJ1-5; the match to TRBD1 covers 9 bases. V shed 4 bases, J shed 4 bases, and the junction held 5 bases outside the gene matches. CDR1 LNHDA and CDR2 SQIVND come from the germline V gene (reference sequence). CDR3 length: 15 amino acids. CDR3 sequence: CASSRGTGLNQPQHF. The CDR3 DNA follows: TGTGCCAGTAGTAGGGGGACAGGGCTAAATCAGCCCCAGCATTTT.

CDR3 sequence (DNA): TGCGCCAGCAGCCAAGAGACCCCTGGGACTAGTTGGACAGATACGCAGTATTTT. Translation gives CASSQETPGTSWTDTQYF. The chain employs TRBV4-3 and TRBJ2-3; 8 bases are a match to TRBD2. Germline V gene lookup returns CDR1 LGHNA and CDR2 YSLEER. Trimming at V came to 0 bases and at J to 3 bases, leaving 11 bases not matched to a gene. The CDR3 extends over 18 amino acids.

This clone was counted a few times. The CDR3 reads CASSLRTVEAAGPGNEQFF. DNA for the CDR3: TGCGCCAGCAGCCTTCGTACAGTGGAGGCAGCGGGCCCCGGGAATGAGCAGTTCTTC. The chain is built from TRBV4-1 and TRBJ2-1; perhaps TRBD2 as D (6 bases). The CDR3 runs 19 residues. The V gene lost 4 bases and the J gene lost 7 bases, with 29 bases spanning the gap. Germline V lookup: CDR1 MGHRA, CDR2 YSYEKL.

The chain employs TRBV19 and TRBJ1-4; a possible D gene is TRBD1 (5 bases). The CDR3 totals 15 residues. Germline V CDR1 and CDR2: LNHDA, SQIVND (reference sequence). The ends were cut back, 8 bases at V and 5 bases at J, with 18 bases in the middle. In DNA form, the CDR3 reads TGTGCCAGTGGCCCTCTGGGGGGATTGAATGAAAAACTGTTTTTT. Protein product: CASGPLGGLNEKLFF.

The CDR3 region has the DNA TGTGCCAGCAGCTTCCCCAGACGAGCGGGGGAGCTGTTTTTT. As protein: CASSFPRRAGELFF. The chain links TRBV7-9 to TRBJ2-2, with unresolved D. Per the germline V gene, CDR1 is SEHNR and CDR2 is FQNEAQ (reference sequence). Trimming removed 3 bases at V and 8 bases at J, with 13 bases between. CDR3 length: 14 amino acids.